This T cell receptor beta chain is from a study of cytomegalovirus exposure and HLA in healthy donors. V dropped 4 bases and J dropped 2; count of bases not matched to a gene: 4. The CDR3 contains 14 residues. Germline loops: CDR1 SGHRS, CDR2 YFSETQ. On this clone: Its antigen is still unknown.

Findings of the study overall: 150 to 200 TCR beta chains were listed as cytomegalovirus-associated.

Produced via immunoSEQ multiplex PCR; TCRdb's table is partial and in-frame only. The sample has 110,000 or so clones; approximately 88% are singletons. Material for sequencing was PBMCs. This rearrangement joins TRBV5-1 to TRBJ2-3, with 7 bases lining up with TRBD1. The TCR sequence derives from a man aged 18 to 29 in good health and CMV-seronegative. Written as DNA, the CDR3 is TGCGCCAGCAGCCAGACAGGGCCCACAGATACGCAGTATTTT. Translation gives CASSQTGPTDTQYF. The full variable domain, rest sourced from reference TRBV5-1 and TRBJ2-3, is KAGVTQTPRYLIKTRGQQVTLSCSPISGHRSVSWYQQTPGQGLQFLFEYFSETQRNKGNFPGRFSGRQFSNSRSEMNVSTLELGDSALYLCASSQTGPTDTQYFGPGTRLTVL.